The clone carrying this T cell receptor (beta chain) occurred a few times. The entry originates in a study of blood T cell repertoires in COVID-19. Across the study: Samples came from the United States, Italy and Spain, spanning acute and convalescent COVID-19. Nucleic acid was either cDNA or gDNA, and it came from T cells, B-cell-depleted T cells, or PBMCs.

CDR3 length equals 14 residues. Trimming shortened V by 6 bases and J by 0 bases, and 11 bases separated the two germline ends. Germline CDR1 is SEHNR and CDR2 is FQNEAQ (reference sequence). Authors' analysis steps: It was from reference gene primer amplification that nucleated cell counts were estimated. Sequencing used immunoSEQ multiplex PCR; TCRdb keeps in-frame clones, though not all of them. Clone size and V and J calls were adopted from that table, with D and trimming inferred from the DNA. The sample holds more than 400,000 clones, 70% to 90% seen once. This rearrangement joins TRBV7-9 to TRBJ1-1; D might be TRBD1 (6 bases). Specimen: peripheral blood. The clonotype comes from a human donor in a cohort sampled during active COVID-19. The CDR3 nucleotides read TGTGCCAGCAGGAGGACAGTCATGAACACTGAAGCTTTCTTT. It codes for CASRRTVMNTEAFF.